These T cell receptor beta chains were read from a single sample in a study of blood T cells in healthy people across ages. A single record per CDR3 protein comes from TCRdb applying MiXCR to the 5' RACE reads. The table has over 1,500,000 distinct CDR3 sequences, about two fifths seen once; the top ten hold more than 20%. The sequenced sample was blood. These receptors were obtained from a human donor in good health. The CDR3 runs from the conserved cysteine through the conserved F or W. Each record gives: J gene, D gene, clone size, V gene, CDR3 length, CDR3 DNA, CDR3 protein. A D gene is named only where the DNA matches it firmly. Size is stated for part of the rows, as once, few or many counts, or as a class when the clone is expanded.

TRBJ2-5 | . | few | TRBV7-2 | 14 | TGTGCCAGCAGCTTTCCCACGGGGACGGAGACCCAGTACTTC | CASSFPTGTETQYF
TRBJ2-5 | . | few | TRBV9 | 14 | TGTGCCAGCAGCGTAGCTATGGGGGGAGGGGGCCAGTACTTC | CASSVAMGGGGQYF
TRBJ2-3 | . | . | TRBV20-1 | 13 | TGCAGTGCTAACAGACGTTCCCGAGATACGCAGTATTTT | CSANRRSRDTQYF
TRBJ2-2 | . | . | TRBV5-1 | 15 | TGCGCCAGCAGCTTTATACTAGGTCCCACCGGGGAGCTGTTTTTT | CASSFILGPTGELFF
TRBJ2-7 | . | few | TRBV29-1 | 16 | TGCAGCGCTAGATCGGACAGAGCATCTCCAGCCTACGAGCAGTACTTC | CSARSDRASPAYEQYF
TRBJ2-4 | . | . | TRBV15 | 17 | TGTGCCACCAGCTCGACGACAGACTACTTAGCCAAAAACATTCAGTACTTC | CATSSTTDYLAKNIQYF
TRBJ2-3 | TRBD1 | once | TRBV5-1 | 17 | TGCGCCAGCACCTCCCCACAGGGGGCTGTTGTAGCAGATACGCAGTATTTT | CASTSPQGAVVADTQYF
TRBJ1-2 | . | many | TRBV20-1 | 14 | TGCAGTGCTAGAAAACCGGGAACAGGCTATGGCTACACCTTC | CSARKPGTGYGYTF
TRBJ2-3 | . | . | TRBV4-1 | 15 | TGCGCCAGCAGCCAAGGGGGACTTCTCACAGATACGCAGTATTTT | CASSQGGLLTDTQYF
TRBJ2-6 | . | . | TRBV7-2 | 15 | TGTGCCAGCAGCTCGGGACTCGCTGGGGCCAACGTCCTGACTTTC | CASSSGLAGANVLTF
TRBJ2-5 | TRBD2 | . | TRBV5-4 | 16 | TGTGCCAGCAGCTACGGCCTGAGCGGGAGCTACAATGAGCAGTACTTC | CASSYGLSGSYNEQYF
TRBJ2-2 | . | few | TRBV28 | 14 | TGTGCCAGCGGGACGGAGGGGGCGGACGGGGAGCTGTTTTTT | CASGTEGADGELFF
TRBJ2-3 | . | . | TRBV12-3/TRBV12-4 | 12 | TGTACCAGCAGATTAATTGGAGATACGCAGTATTTT | CTSRLIGDTQYF
TRBJ1-2 | . | . | TRBV9 | 13 | TGTGCCAGCAGCGGTTGGGAGAACTATGGCTACACCTTC | CASSGWENYGYTF
TRBJ2-1 | . | . | TRBV5-1 | 17 | TGCGCCAGCAGCTTGGCCGGAGGTAAGGGCCCCTACAATGAGCAGTTCTTC | CASSLAGGKGPYNEQFF
TRBJ2-2 | . | few | TRBV11-2 | 14 | TGTGCCAGCAGCCCTCCCGCTAGCACCGGGGAGCTGTTTTTT | CASSPPASTGELFF
TRBJ2-7 | . | few | TRBV27 | 14 | TGTGCCAGCAGTCCCGGGGGCTTTACCAACGAGCAGTACTTC | CASSPGGFTNEQYF
TRBJ2-7 | TRBD1 | . | TRBV7-9 | 12 | TGTGCCAGCAGCATACAGGGGAGCGAGCAGTACTTC | CASSIQGSEQYF
TRBJ1-2 | TRBD1 | few | TRBV6-6 | 14 | TGTGCCAGCACCTTACGGGACAGGGTAATTGGCTACACCTTC | CASTLRDRVIGYTF
TRBJ1-1 | . | . | TRBV7-9 | 15 | TGTGCCAGCAGCCCCCAACAGGGCGTGAACACTGAAGCTTTCTTT | CASSPQQGVNTEAFF
TRBJ1-5 | . | few | TRBV2 | 14 | TGTGCCAGCAGTGATGGAGGGTTAGGGCAGCCCCAGCATTTT | CASSDGGLGQPQHF
TRBJ2-1 | . | . | TRBV11-3 | 15 | TGTGCCAGCAGCTTGGGCCGGCTACAAAGGGATGAGCAGTTCTTC | CASSLGRLQRDEQFF
TRBJ2-1 | . | . | TRBV6-4 | 14 | TGTGCCAGCAGTTCCTCGCTAGGAGGGAATGAGCAGTTCTTC | CASSSSLGGNEQFF
TRBJ2-7 | TRBD2 | many | TRBV5-1 | 14 | TGTGCCAGCAGTTTAGGACTAGCGGGGGGCGAGCAGTACTTC | CASSLGLAGGEQYF
TRBJ1-2 | . | . | TRBV4-1 | 15 | TGCGCCAGCAGCAGCCCGACAGGTCGTTACTGTGGCTACACCTTC | CASSSPTGRYCGYTF
TRBJ1-1 | . | . | TRBV4-3 | 15 | TGCGCCAGCAGCCGGGGGATGGGACGATACACTGAAGCTTTCTTT | CASSRGMGRYTEAFF